This TCR beta chain emerged from a study of shared clonotypes between healthy human individuals. On the study more broadly: Per donor, CD8 memory used one plate, CD8 naive used two, CD4 memory used three and CD4 naive used three.

Once extracted for a subset, genomic DNA was divided evenly among several immunoSEQ plates. TCRdb's table, derived via immunoSEQ multiplex PCR, lists solely in-frame clones and lacks some. Found here are roughly 1,000,000 clones, 75% to 85% of them singletons; the top ten hold approximately 0.5%. The CDR3 loop spans 15 amino acids. V was cut by 6 bases and J by 4 bases, with 18 bases left in between. Looked up from germline, CDR1 is MDHEN and CDR2 is SYDVKM. The chain joins TRBV28 to TRBJ1-2; D is uncertain. This TCR was sampled from a man between 18 and 35 years old in good health. Some clones in this sample may be carry-over from other donors' samples. Sequencing was carried out using memory CD4+ T cells from PBMCs. Subset specified: CD45RA-negative fraction. The CDR3 nucleotides are TGTGCCAGCAGCCAAACTGGCAAGGAGTTCTATGGCTACACCTTC. Translated, it gives CASSQTGKEFYGYTF.